The 2 T cell receptor beta chains presented below share a single source sample, sequenced in a study of blood T cell repertoires in COVID-19. The table came from immunoSEQ multiplex PCR; TCRdb's copy has only in-frame clones and leaves some out. The data hold 200,000 to 250,000 clones, with roughly 90% observed a single time. The material sequenced was peripheral blood. These receptors all stem from a woman between 50 and 59 years old with acute or convalescent COVID-19.

For this clone: The germline gene is not matched at one end of the junction; a read error may be the cause. This chain connects TRBV6-1 to TRBJ2-7, with D possibly being TRBD2 (6 bases). This CDR3 region has 12 residues. CDR1 is MNHNS and CDR2 is SASEGT in the germline V gene. CDR3 sequence: CASSEALRELYF. The DNA for the CDR3 is TGTGCCAGCAGTGAAGCGCTCCGGGAGCTGTACTTC.

The J gene is TRBJ1-2, the V gene TRBV29-1; 7 bases align to TRBD1. V lost 3 bases, J lost 13 bases, and 8 bases stayed unmatched. The CDR3 length is 11 residues. Germline lookup yields CDR1 SQVTM and CDR2 ANQGSEA. Here the CDR3 reads CSVDFLGQSTF. CDR3 nucleotide sequence: TGCAGCGTTGATTTTTTGGGACAGAGCACCTTC.